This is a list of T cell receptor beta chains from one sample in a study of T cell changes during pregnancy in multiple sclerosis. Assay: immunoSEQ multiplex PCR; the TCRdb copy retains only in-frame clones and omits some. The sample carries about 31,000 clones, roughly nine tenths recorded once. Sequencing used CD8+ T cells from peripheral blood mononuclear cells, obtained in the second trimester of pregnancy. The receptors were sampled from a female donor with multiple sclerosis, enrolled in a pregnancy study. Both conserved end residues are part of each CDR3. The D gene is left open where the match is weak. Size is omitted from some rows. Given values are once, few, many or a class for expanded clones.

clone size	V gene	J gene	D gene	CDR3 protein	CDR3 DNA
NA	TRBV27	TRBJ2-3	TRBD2	CASSLGTSGPYTQYF	TGTGCCAGCAGTCTCGGGACTAGCGGGCCCTATACGCAGTATTTT
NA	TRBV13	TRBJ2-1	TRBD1	CASSSRMVQGAAYNEQFF	TGTGCCAGCAGCTCTCGCATGGTTCAGGGGGCGGCCTACAATGAGCAGTTCTTC
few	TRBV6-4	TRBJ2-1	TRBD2	CASSDSGGSGDEQFF	TGTGCCAGCAGTGACTCTGGCGGGAGTGGGGATGAGCAGTTCTTC
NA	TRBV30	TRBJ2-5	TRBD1	CAWSPPGQAQETQYF	TGTGCCTGGAGTCCCCCGGGACAGGCTCAAGAGACCCAGTACTTC
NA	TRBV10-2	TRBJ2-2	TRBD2	CASSEWLAGAMGGELFF	TGCGCCAGCAGTGAATGGCTAGCGGGAGCGATGGGTGGGGAGCTGTTTTTT
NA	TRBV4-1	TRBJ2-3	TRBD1	CASSRGTGKLDTQYF	TGCGCCAGCAGCCGAGGGACAGGTAAACTCGATACGCAGTATTTT
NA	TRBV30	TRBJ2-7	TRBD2	CAWSGGAHEQYF	TGTGCCTGGAGCGGGGGGGCTCACGAGCAGTACTTC
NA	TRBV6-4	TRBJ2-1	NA	CASSDPRGNEQFF	TGTGCCAGCAGTGACCCTCGAGGCAATGAGCAGTTCTTC
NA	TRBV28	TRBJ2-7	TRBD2	CASSQRGSGPPHEQYF	TGTGCCAGCAGCCAACGGGGTAGCGGGCCTCCCCACGAGCAGTACTTC
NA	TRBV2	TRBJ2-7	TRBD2	CASSKPGLSSYEQYF	TGTGCCAGCAGTAAACCGGGACTAAGCTCCTACGAGCAGTACTTC
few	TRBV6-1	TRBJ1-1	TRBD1	CASSATGDDTEAFF	TGTGCCAGCAGTGCGACAGGGGATGACACTGAAGCTTTCTTT
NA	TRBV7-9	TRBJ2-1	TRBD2	CASSLTSGRNEQFF	TGTGCCAGCAGCTTGACTAGCGGGAGAAATGAGCAGTTCTTC